This note documents a single T cell receptor (beta chain) sequence. What it binds is not known. These data originate in a study of cytomegalovirus exposure and HLA in healthy donors. Whole-study results and caveats: A later analysis linked some 17,000 TCR beta sequences to HLA alleles at 0.05 false discovery rate.

With 4 bases removed from V and 0 bases from J, the gap between germline ends came to 8 bases. The germline gives CDR1 SGDLS, CDR2 YYNGEE. The CDR3 spans 14 residues. PCR was performed using 60 Vbeta and 13 Jbeta primers. TCRdb keeps only in-frame clones here, not all; method: immunoSEQ multiplex PCR. The sample contains about 110,000 clones, over 80% of which appear only once. This clonotype was sampled from a man aged 30 to 39 in good health and CMV-seropositive. V is TRBV9 and J is TRBJ1-5, with a tentative D call TRBD1 (5 bases). The sequencing input was PBMCs. The CDR3 DNA reads TGTGCCAGCAGCAAAGGGGTTAGCAATCAGCCCCAGCATTTT. Encoded protein: CASSKGVSNQPQHF.